The T cell receptor beta chain under discussion was sequenced for a study of blood T cells in healthy people across ages. Whole-study results and caveats: Aged donors had fewer naive CD4+ cells and lower diversity than long-lived donors.

This clonotype was detected a few times. Its antigen is currently unknown. The use of a sample-barcoded 5' primer and a J-beta primer mix characterized a second PCR of roughly 6 to 11 cycles. Each cDNA molecule was tagged by a template-switch adaptor with 12 random nucleotides. TCRdb reprocessed the 5' RACE reads with MiXCR, giving one entry per CDR3 protein. The sample records over 1,500,000 distinct CDR3 sequences, more than 35% being singletons. V lost 0 bases to trimming and J lost 2 bases, with 17 bases between them. The CDR3 length is 17 residues. The germline V gene has CDR1 MNHEY and CDR2 SMNVEV (reference sequence). Donors were systemically healthy Caucasian individuals from Russia aged about 6 to 95 years.

The chain links TRBV27 to TRBJ2-7; D is unresolved. Sequences were obtained from blood. The source of this sequence is a human donor in good health. CDR3 sequence (DNA): TGTGCCAGCAGTTTATCGTCATACTCAACACCTCCCTACGAGCAGTACTTC. Translated, it gives CASSLSSYSTPPYEQYF.